The 19 T cell receptor beta chains below come from one sample, sequenced in a study of response to subunit inactivated influenza vaccine. TCRdb used MiXCR to reprocess the RT-PCR reads, holding one entry per CDR3 protein. The sample records about 540,000 distinct CDR3 sequences, roughly 25% being singletons. These records were also assigned to another study, of T cells expressing NK-cell markers. That source reports: A 5'RACE template switching approach incorporating UMIs was used to make TCR beta cDNA.

Sequenced material: CD4+ T cells sorted from PBMCs, taken 12 days after vaccination. All receptors come from a middle-aged man who received an inactivated influenza vaccine.

This clonotype has a handful of counts. V gene TRBV7-2 combines with J gene TRBJ2-1; D remains unclear. Germline V lookup: CDR1 SGHTA, CDR2 FQGNSA. Trimming shortened V by 5 bases and J by 9 bases, and 14 bases separated the two germline ends. This CDR3 is 13 amino acids long. DNA of the CDR3: TGTGCCAGCAGCCTGGACGGCCATGGTGAGCAGTTCTTC. It specifies CASSLDGHGEQFF. Looking up the rest from reference TRBV7-2 and TRBJ2-1 gives the full variable domain: GAGVSQSPSNKVTEKGKDVELRCDPISGHTALYWYRQSLGQGLEFLIYFQGNSAPDKSGLPSDRFSAERTGGSVSTLTIQRTQQEDSAVYLCASSLDGHGEQFFGPGTRLTVL.

There are a few counts of this clonotype. DNA for the CDR3: TGCAGCGTTGAAGCCACCGGGACAGGGATTTACGAGCAGTACTTC. Translation gives CSVEATGTGIYEQYF. The chain joins TRBV29-1 to TRBJ2-7; 9 bases match TRBD1. V trimming: 1 base; J trimming: 4 bases; junction bases outside the gene matches: 8. Germline V lookup: CDR1 SQVTM, CDR2 ANQGSEA. The CDR3 is made up of 15 amino acids.

This chain links TRBV5-1 with TRBJ2-7; 11 bases match TRBD2. Per germline, CDR1 SGHRS and CDR2 YFSETQ. The CDR3 is made up of 15 amino acids. The ends lost 6 bases at V and 0 bases at J; junction bases unmatched: 5. The CDR3 sequence: CASTRTSGSSYEQYF. The CDR3 DNA reads as TGCGCCAGCACTCGGACTAGCGGGTCCTCCTACGAGCAGTACTTC.

The chain has TRBV28 and TRBJ1-4; maybe TRBD1 (6 bases). V gave up 8 bases and J gave up 12 bases, with 19 bases separating them. In germline, CDR1 is MDHEN, CDR2 SYDVKM. The CDR3 covers 13 residues. Written as DNA, the CDR3 is TGTGCCAGCCTATTGACAGGCGGGGCAGAACTGTTTTTT. Translation gives CASLLTGGAELFF. The complete variable domain, with remaining parts taken from reference TRBV28 and TRBJ1-4, reads DVKVTQSSRYLVKRTGEKVFLECVQDMDHENMFWYRQDPGLGLRLIYFSYDVKMKEKGDIPEGYSVSREKKERFSLILESASTNQTSMYLCASLLTGGAELFFGSGTQLSVL.

This clonotype was counted a single time. This sequence joins TRBV7-2 and TRBJ2-1; possible D gene TRBD2, 5 bases. V was shortened by 4 bases and J by 9 bases, with 16 bases between the two germline ends. The CDR3 contains 14 residues. Germline-derived CDR1 and CDR2 are SGHTA and FQGNSA. The CDR3 sequence is CASSSGLFAGEQFF. For the CDR3, the DNA is TGTGCCAGCAGCTCAGGACTCTTTGCCGGTGAGCAGTTCTTC.

Many counts were recorded for this clonotype. The gene calls are TRBV4-3 and TRBJ2-3, with D perhaps matching TRBD1 or TRBD2 (5 bases each). V was shortened by 1 base and J by 0 bases, with 20 bases between the two germline ends. CDR1 LGHNA and CDR2 YSLEER come from the germline V gene. The CDR3 sequence is 19 residues long. The CDR3: CASSQALRDGRASTDTQYF. The CDR3 DNA reads as TGCGCCAGCAGCCAAGCGCTCCGGGACGGCCGTGCTAGCACAGATACGCAGTATTTT.

The chain uses TRBV4-2 and TRBJ2-7, with 10 bases aligning to TRBD2. V lost 4 bases, J lost 2 bases, and 5 bases stayed unmatched. CDR3 length: 15 amino acids. Germline V gene sequence: CDR1 LGHNA, CDR2 YNFKEQ. The CDR3 protein is CASSRLAGPTYEQYF. DNA of the CDR3: TGTGCCAGCAGCCGACTAGCGGGCCCCACCTACGAGCAGTACTTC.

V gene TRBV12-3 or TRBV12-4 combines with J gene TRBJ2-1; weak D call: TRBD1 (5 bases). The CDR3 loop spans 14 amino acids. The V and J ends lost 8 bases and 8 bases respectively, with 19 bases between them. CDR3 sequence reads: CASAGLLLSDEQFF. CDR3 nucleotides: TGTGCCAGCGCAGGGCTCTTGTTATCCGATGAGCAGTTCTTC.

This clonotype was counted a few times. DNA for the CDR3: TGTGCCAGCAGTCGCTTAAGCTGGACCGACGAGGACGAGTCTTTCTTT. Amino acids: CASSRLSWTDEDESFF. The V call is TRBV6-1, the J call TRBJ1-1; D unclear. The CDR3 consists of 16 residues. V shed 5 bases and J shed 12 bases, with 28 bases lying between them. Per the germline V gene, CDR1 is MNHNS and CDR2 is SASEGT.

The chain couples TRBV29-1 to TRBJ2-5; 9 positions match TRBD2. CDR3 length: 16 amino acids. Germline lookup yields CDR1 SQVTM and CDR2 ANQGSEA. In DNA, the CDR3 is TGCAGTGTAGACCAGAGGTTGCGGGGGGGAGCGTGGGCCCAGTACTTC. Its protein is CSVDQRLRGGAWAQYF.

There are a few counts of this clonotype. This chain uses TRBV11-2 with TRBJ1-6; tentatively, D is TRBD1 (6 bases). The CDR3 covers 16 residues. V was clipped by 4 bases and J by 6 bases, with 16 bases between them. Per the germline V gene, CDR1 is SGHAT and CDR2 is FQNNGV. The CDR3: CASSSYLQGLNSPLHF. CDR3 sequence (DNA): TGTGCCAGCAGCTCGTATCTCCAGGGGCTTAATTCACCCCTCCACTTT.

This clonotype was seen at least ten times. The rearrangement uses TRBV12-3 or TRBV12-4 and TRBJ2-2, with TRBD1 matching 8 bases. CDR3 length equals 14 residues. The V segment lost 5 bases and the J segment 7 bases; nucleotides outside the gene matches: 6. In DNA, the CDR3 is TGTGCCAGCAGTCTGGACAGGGTAAACGGGGAGCTGTTTTTT. It is translated as CASSLDRVNGELFF.

The gene calls are TRBV9 and TRBJ2-5, with 11 nucleotides matching TRBD2. Germline CDR1 reads SGDLS; CDR2 reads YYNGEE. V was pared by 0 bases and J by 2 bases, with 3 bases of the junction left unmatched. This CDR3 comprises 16 residues. CDR3 loop: CASSVAASGGQETQYF. In DNA form, the CDR3 reads TGTGCCAGCAGCGTAGCTGCTAGCGGGGGGCAAGAGACCCAGTACTTC.

This chain connects TRBV23-1 to TRBJ2-7, with D perhaps matching TRBD2 (6 bases). TRBV23-1 is marked as an open reading frame, function uncertain. The CDR3 is made up of 14 amino acids. V was pared by 4 bases and J by 2 bases, with 12 bases between. CDR3 protein: CASSRAGSPYEQYF. The CDR3 bases are TGCGCCAGCAGTCGCGCGGGGTCCCCCTACGAGCAGTACTTC.

The gene calls are TRBV4-1 and TRBJ2-5; possibly TRBD2 for D (7 bases). Germline V gene lookup returns CDR1 MGHRA and CDR2 YSYEKL. This CDR3 has 14 residues. Trimming took 2 bases from V and 4 from J, leaving 11 bases between them. CDR3 residues: CASSQSGGRETQYF. DNA of the CDR3: TGCGCCAGCAGCCAATCGGGGGGCAGAGAGACCCAGTACTTC.

This clonotype showed up just once. V gene TRBV5-5 combines with J gene TRBJ1-5; 10 bases agree with TRBD1. The germline V gene has CDR1 SGHKS and CDR2 YYEKEE (reference sequence). The length of the CDR3 is 15 residues. With 2 bases clipped from V and 6 bases from J, the junction kept 5 bases outside the gene matches. CDR3 loop: CASSFWGQGSQPQHF. Here the CDR3 DNA reads TGTGCCAGCAGCTTTTGGGGACAGGGGAGTCAGCCCCAGCATTTT.

The chain employs TRBV4-2 and TRBJ1-2; possibly TRBD1 for D (5 bases). Trimming removed 0 bases from V and 2 bases from J, with 13 bases in between. This CDR3 has 16 residues. Germline V gene lookup returns CDR1 LGHNA and CDR2 YNFKEQ. CDR3 region: CASSQDTAGLNYGYTF. The CDR3 nucleotides read TGTGCCAGCAGCCAAGATACCGCAGGGTTAAACTATGGCTACACCTTC.

This chain joins TRBV29-1 and TRBJ2-5; 7 nucleotides match TRBD1. There are 15 residues in the CDR3. The germline V gene has CDR1 SQVTM and CDR2 ANQGSEA. The trim removed 3 bases at V and 2 bases at J, leaving 9 bases unmatched. The CDR3 region has the DNA TGCAGCGTTGACATGATCGGGACAGTACAAGAGACCCAGTACTTC. Encoded protein: CSVDMIGTVQETQYF. Full variable domain (outside the CDR3, taken from reference TRBV29-1 and TRBJ2-5): SAVISQKPSRDICQRGTSLTIQCQVDSQVTMMFWYRQQPGQSLTLIATANQGSEATYESGFVIDKFPISRPNLTFSTLTVSNMSPEDSSIYLCSVDMIGTVQETQYFGPGTRLLVL.

This clonotype has only a few counts. The J gene is TRBJ2-7, the V gene TRBV2, with TRBD2 matching 8 bases. Germline V gives CDR1 SNHLY, CDR2 FYNNEI. J gave up 7 bases and V 0 bases, and 8 bases lay outside the gene matches. This CDR3 is 15 amino acids long. The CDR3 loop reads CASSEALGTRGEQYF. The CDR3 DNA is TGTGCCAGCAGTGAAGCCCTGGGGACTAGGGGAGAGCAGTACTTC.